This entry is about one T cell receptor beta chain. Antigen specificity is unknown. The record originates from a study of cytomegalovirus exposure and HLA in healthy donors. Study-level information: In an earlier analysis, approximately 120 million unique TCR beta sequences were found from 200 million or so T cells. The study, taken as a whole, reports: A later analysis linked a missense DCLRE1C variant to TCR beta V- and J-gene trimming. In a later analysis, a genetic analysis reported fewer productive-TCR N-insertions in an Asian-associated ancestry cluster than the cohort average. Apparent HLA restriction characterized most CMV-associated TCR beta chains in a later analysis.

Between the trimmed V and J ends, which lost 1 base and 6 bases, there was a span of 6 bases. The CDR3 extends over 13 amino acids. Germline lookup yields CDR1 SNHLY and CDR2 FYNNEI. PCR involved 60 Vbeta and 13 Jbeta primers. The method was immunoSEQ multiplex PCR; TCRdb's version includes in-frame clones alone and lacks a portion of them. The sample carries 200,000 or so clones, 82% recorded once. The chain is built from TRBV2 and TRBJ2-2; D unresolved. The sequenced sample was PBMCs. This receptor was taken from a woman between 50 and 59 years old in good health and CMV-seropositive. This CDR3 is CASSEVRAGELFF. As DNA, the CDR3 is TGTGCCAGCAGTGAAGTCCGGGCCGGGGAGCTGTTTTTT. Supplemented by reference TRBV2 and TRBJ2-2, the full variable domain reads EPEVTQTPSHQVTQMGQEVILRCVPISNHLYFYWYRQILGQKVEFLVSFYNNEISEKSEIFDDQFSVERPDGSNFTLKIRSTKLEDSAMYFCASSEVRAGELFFGEGSRLTVL.